One sample yielded the 19 T cell receptor beta chains listed below, sequenced in a study of cytomegalovirus exposure and HLA in healthy donors. It was with 60 Vbeta and 13 Jbeta primers that the PCR ran. Some clones are missing from TCRdb's copy, which holds only in-frame ones; the method was immunoSEQ multiplex PCR. The sample holds roughly 140,000 clones; about 76% are singletons and the top ten take 3.5% to 4.5%. The specimen sequenced was PBMCs. Source of these receptors: a human donor in good health.

The chain carries TRBV7-2 and TRBJ2-2; 7 nucleotides agree with TRBD1. From germline, CDR1 is SGHTA and CDR2 FQGNSA. This CDR3 has 14 residues. V was clipped by 4 bases and J by 6 bases; unmatched bases: 5. The chain's CDR3 is CASSYGDSPGELFF. DNA for the CDR3: TGTGCCAGCAGCTATGGGGACAGTCCCGGGGAGCTGTTTTTT.

This clone appeared once. The chain combines TRBV7-8 with TRBJ1-1, with D maybe TRBD1 (6 bases). The V gene lost 5 bases and the J gene lost 5 bases, with 15 bases spanning the gap. The CDR3 spans 14 residues. Germline V gene data show CDR1 as SGHVS and CDR2 as FQNEAQ. The DNA of the CDR3 is TGTGCCAGCAGCCGCCGGGGGGGCGGGACTGAAGCTTTCTTT. This codes for CASSRRGGGTEAFF.

This rearrangement joins TRBV7-3 to TRBJ2-1, with 11 bases fitting TRBD1. Germline CDR1 reads SGHTA; CDR2 reads FQGTGA. This CDR3 region has 15 residues. Trimming took 0 bases from V and 9 from J; bases not matched to a gene: 4. The CDR3 DNA reads as TGTGCCAGCAGCTTAACGGGGGACAGGGGGAGTGAGCAGTTCTTC. Translating gives CASSLTGDRGSEQFF.

In this sample, this clone turned up once. This sample includes further DNA sequences coding for the same CDR3. The rearrangement uses TRBV5-6 and TRBJ1-6; 7 positions agree with TRBD1. V was pared by 2 bases and J by 8 bases, with 7 bases of the junction left unmatched. Germline V gene sequence: CDR1 SGHDT, CDR2 YYEEEE. The CDR3 is 15 amino acids. DNA of the CDR3: TGTGCCAGCAGCTTACCCGGAACAGGGGATTCACCCCTCCACTTT. This gives the protein CASSLPGTGDSPLHF.

The chain links TRBV29-1 to TRBJ2-1; D gene uncertain. V gave up 4 bases and J gave up 6 bases, with 7 bases separating them. CDR3 length: 11 amino acids. CDR1 is SQVTM, CDR2 ANQGSEA, per germline. CDR3 loop: CSVGGVNEQFF. As DNA, the CDR3 is TGCAGCGTTGGAGGTGTCAATGAGCAGTTCTTC.

This clone has a handful of counts. This sequence joins TRBV2 and TRBJ1-1, with D tentatively TRBD1 (5 bases). CDR3 size: 15 residues. Deletions cut 5 bases from V and 11 bases from J, with 24 bases between. Germline V lookup: CDR1 SNHLY, CDR2 FYNNEI. In DNA form, the CDR3 reads TGTGCCAGCAGTCTCATACAGGACGACCTGATTGTTGCTTTCTTT. Amino acid sequence: CASSLIQDDLIVAFF.

This clone has just one count. The J gene is TRBJ1-2, the V gene TRBV6-1; perhaps TRBD1 as D (6 bases). The CDR3 runs 12 residues. Germline CDR1 and CDR2: MNHNS and SASEGT. The V and J ends lost 6 bases and 5 bases respectively, with 10 bases between them. In nucleotides, the CDR3 is TGTGCCAGCAGGGACAGCCTTTATGGCTACACCTTC. It encodes CASRDSLYGYTF.

The chain has TRBV5-1 and TRBJ2-1, with TRBD1 matching 12 bases. This CDR3 has 15 residues. Germline trimming cut 4 bases from V and 9 bases from J; bases unmatched to any gene: 8. Per the germline V gene, CDR1 is SGHRS and CDR2 is YFSETQ. CDR3 nucleotides: TGCGCCAGCAGCGCCGCCGGGACAGGGGGCCGTGAGCAGTTCTTC. It encodes CASSAAGTGGREQFF.

This clone was observed a few times. V usage is TRBV7-9 and J usage is TRBJ1-1, with D possibly TRBD1 on 5 matching bases. The germline V gene encodes CDR1 SEHNR and CDR2 FQNEAQ (reference sequence). The CDR3 is 16 amino acids. The V gene lost 1 base and the J gene lost 0 bases, with 12 bases spanning the gap. The DNA of the CDR3 is TGTGCCAGCAGCTTAGATCTTGGGGCTCTGAACACTGAAGCTTTCTTT. Amino acids: CASSLDLGALNTEAFF.

This clone was seen a single time. V gene TRBV2 combines with J gene TRBJ2-1, with TRBD2 identical over 7 bases. In germline, CDR1 is SNHLY, CDR2 FYNNEI. J was trimmed by 6 bases and V by 7 bases; bases with no gene match: 6. This CDR3 region has 13 residues. The DNA for the CDR3 is TGTGCCAGCACTGGACTAGAATTCAATGAGCAGTTCTTC. Translated, it gives CASTGLEFNEQFF.

The chain combines TRBV5-1 with TRBJ2-1, with TRBD2 matching 10 bases. This CDR3 has 16 amino acids. The germline CDR1 and CDR2 sequences are SGHRS and YFSETQ. The junction had 12 bases not matched to a gene; V was cut back by 4 bases and J by 8 bases. CDR3 sequence (DNA): TGCGCCAGCAGCCAAGGGTACAGCGGGGGGGCGGATGAGCAGTTCTTC. Its translation: CASSQGYSGGADEQFF.

The chain combines TRBV6-1 with TRBJ2-7, with a possible D match to TRBD1 (5 bases). CDR3 size: 13 residues. Trimming removed 4 bases at V and 1 base at J, with 8 bases between. Germline assignment: CDR1 MNHNS and CDR2 SASEGT. CDR3 coding DNA: TGTGCCAGCAGTGGACAGTTATCCTACGAGCAGTACTTC. Translating gives CASSGQLSYEQYF.

V gene TRBV5-4 combines with J gene TRBJ2-7; D perhaps matches TRBD2 (6 bases). The CDR3 has 15 amino acids. Per germline, CDR1 SGHNT and CDR2 YYREEE (reference sequence). V was cut by 4 bases and J by 3 bases, with 17 bases left in between. This CDR3 reads CASSPGRDSFYEQYF. The CDR3 nucleotides read TGTGCCAGCAGCCCGGGTCGGGACTCCTTCTACGAGCAGTACTTC.

CDR3 region: CASSLVPGTYEQYF. The DNA for the CDR3 is TGTGCCAGCAGCTTAGTTCCAGGGACCTACGAGCAGTACTTC. The gene calls are TRBV7-8 and TRBJ2-7, with D tentatively TRBD1 (5 bases). Germline CDR1 and CDR2: SGHVS and FQNEAQ. The CDR3 spans 14 residues. The V gene lost 1 base and the J gene lost 2 bases, with 9 bases spanning the gap. The complete variable domain, with remaining parts taken from reference TRBV7-8 and TRBJ2-7, reads GAGVSQSPRYKVAKRGQDVALRCDPISGHVSLFWYQQALGQGPEFLTYFQNEAQLDKSGLPSDRFFAERPEGSVSTLKIQRTQQEDSAVYLCASSLVPGTYEQYFGPGTRLTVT.

V and J are TRBV9 and TRBJ2-2; TRBD2 matches at 8 bases. Looked up from germline, CDR1 is SGDLS and CDR2 is YYNGEE. The CDR3 runs to 16 residues. V dropped 3 bases and J dropped 4; count of bases not matched to a gene: 8. In DNA form, the CDR3 reads TGTGCCAGCAGCGCTCTGAGCGGGGGTGCCACCGGGGAGCTGTTTTTT. It translates to CASSALSGGATGELFF.

The rearrangement uses TRBV7-6 and TRBJ2-3; possible D gene TRBD2, 5 bases. The CDR3 has 16 amino acids. The V gene's germline CDR1 is SGHVS and CDR2 FNYEAQ. V lost 2 bases to trimming and J lost 4 bases, with 16 bases between them. Here the CDR3 DNA reads TGTGCCAGCAGCTTATTCGCGAGGGCCTCGGCAGATACGCAGTATTTT. Encoded protein: CASSLFARASADTQYF.

The chain carries TRBV18 and TRBJ2-1, with D uncertain. Trimming pared 3 bases from V and 8 bases from J, leaving 5 bases between. The CDR3 extends over 11 amino acids. Germline CDR1 KGHSH, CDR2 LQKENI. The chain's CDR3 is CASSPADEQFF. The CDR3 DNA sequence: TGTGCCAGCTCACCTGCGGATGAGCAGTTCTTC.

CDR3 coding DNA: TGTGCCAGCAGCTTAGGGCTAGCAGTGAATGAGCAGTTCTTC. Its translation: CASSLGLAVNEQFF. The chain combines TRBV7-9 with TRBJ2-1; weak D call: TRBD2 (5 bases). This CDR3 region has 14 residues. Germline CDR1 reads SEHNR; CDR2 reads FQNEAQ (reference sequence). V was shortened by 1 base and J by 7 bases, with 11 bases between the two germline ends.

V is TRBV7-6 and J is TRBJ1-3, with no clear D. The germline V gene has CDR1 SGHVS and CDR2 FNYEAQ. The ends were cut back, 1 base at V and 3 bases at J, with 13 bases in the middle. This CDR3 contains 16 residues. CDR3 protein: CASSLVSEGYGNTIYF. CDR3 DNA: TGTGCCAGCAGCTTAGTGAGTGAGGGCTATGGAAACACCATATATTTT.